The 32 T cell receptor beta chains in this list originate from one sample, sequenced in a study of blood T cell repertoires in COVID-19. TCRdb's copy holds only in-frame clones and misses some; the assay was immunoSEQ multiplex PCR. Among about 170,000 clones, 86% were seen once, and the ten largest hold 11%. Sequencing was done on a sample of peripheral blood. These TCRs come from an older woman with COVID-19, enrolled during active disease.

The rearrangement uses TRBV2 and TRBJ1-4; unclear D gene. Germline CDR1 is SNHLY and CDR2 is FYNNEI. The CDR3 extends over 11 amino acids. Trimming stripped 6 bases from V and 8 bases from J, with 7 bases between. The CDR3 protein is CASSRIEKLFF. The DNA of the CDR3 is TGTGCCAGCAGCAGGATCGAAAAACTGTTTTTT.

The chain recombines TRBV11-2 with TRBJ2-3, with 16 bases lining up with TRBD2. The germline gives CDR1 SGHAT, CDR2 FQNNGV. The V and J ends lost 6 bases and 4 bases, in that order; junction bases with no gene match: 7. This CDR3 is 17 amino acids long. The CDR3: CASRGLAGGRESDTQYF. CDR3 coding DNA: TGTGCCAGCAGGGGACTAGCGGGAGGGCGGGAATCAGATACGCAGTATTTT.

V gene TRBV5-6 combines with J gene TRBJ2-5; TRBD2 aligns across 10 bases. After removal of 0 bases from V and 4 bases from J, the junction contained 0 bases not matched to a gene. The CDR3 spans 14 residues. Germline V CDR1 and CDR2: SGHDT, YYEEEE. The CDR3: CASSLGLAGETQYF. CDR3 DNA sequence: TGTGCCAGCAGCTTGGGACTAGCGGGAGAGACCCAGTACTTC.

The V gene is TRBV10-3, the J gene TRBJ1-2; D is uncertain. Looked up from germline, CDR1 is ENHRY and CDR2 is SYGVKD. Trimming removed 9 bases from V and 7 bases from J, with 18 bases in between. This CDR3 has 13 amino acids. The CDR3 is CAITSLSAGGYTF. CDR3 coding DNA: TGTGCCATTACTTCCCTATCGGCGGGTGGCTACACCTTC.

This clone was seen a handful of times. The J gene is TRBJ1-5, the V gene TRBV7-9; D unresolved. Deletions cut 5 bases from V and 4 bases from J, with 15 bases between. Looked up from germline, CDR1 is SEHNR and CDR2 is FQNEAQ (reference sequence). CDR3 length equals 15 residues. The CDR3, as DNA: TGTGCCAGCAGCCGAGGAAAGGAGGGAAATCAGCCCCAGCATTTT. This translates into CASSRGKEGNQPQHF. Supplemented by reference TRBV7-9 and TRBJ1-5, the full variable domain reads DTGVSQNPRHKITKRGQNVTFRCDPISEHNRLYWYRQTLGQGPEFLTYFQNEAQLEKSRLLSDRFSAERPKGSFSTLEIQRTEQGDSAMYLCASSRGKEGNQPQHFGDGTRLSIL.

The V and J genes are TRBV4-3 and TRBJ2-3; the D gene is possibly TRBD2 (6 bases). The ends were cut back, 2 bases at V and 4 bases at J, with 16 bases in the middle. The CDR3 length is 16 residues. Germline CDR1 and CDR2: LGHNA and YSLEER. CDR3: CASSQRETSFPDTQYF. The CDR3 DNA reads as TGCGCCAGCAGCCAAAGGGAGACTAGTTTTCCAGATACGCAGTATTTT.

The CDR3 reads CASSLVEQVNTDTQYF. Here the CDR3 DNA reads TGTGCCAGCAGCTTAGTAGAGCAGGTTAACACAGATACGCAGTATTTT. The chain is built from TRBV7-2 and TRBJ2-3; D not resolved. The CDR3 length is 16 residues. CDR1 and CDR2 from the germline V gene are SGHTA and FQGNSA. V was cut by 1 base and J by 2 bases, with 13 bases left in between.

This clone turned up a few times. The CDR3 loop is CASSPQSWGYTF. CDR3 DNA: TGTGCCAGCAGCCCACAATCTTGGGGCTACACCTTC. The rearrangement links TRBV12-3 or TRBV12-4 to TRBJ1-2; no clear D. CDR3 length equals 12 residues. V shed 6 bases and J shed 8 bases, with 13 bases lying between them.

This chain uses TRBV25-1 with TRBJ1-4; D is unclear. V was shortened by 0 bases and J by 6 bases, with 14 bases between the two germline ends. Germline CDR1 MGHDK, CDR2 SYGVNS. The CDR3 loop spans 16 amino acids. In DNA, the CDR3 is TGTGCCAGCAGTGAATATCGGGTGCGGCGAGATGAAAAACTGTTTTTT. Its protein is CASSEYRVRRDEKLFF. Filled out from reference TRBV25-1 and TRBJ1-4, the complete variable domain reads EADIYQTPRYLVIGTGKKITLECSQTMGHDKMYWYQQDPGMELHLIHYSYGVNSTEKGDLSSESTVSRIRTEHFPLTLESARPSHTSQYLCASSEYRVRRDEKLFFGSGTQLSVL.

This CDR3 is CASSLLSPGRLAKNIQYF. CDR3 sequence (DNA): TGTGCCAGCAGTTTATTGTCGCCTGGCAGGTTGGCCAAAAACATTCAGTACTTC. V gene TRBV28 combines with J gene TRBJ2-4; no reliable D call. V was shortened by 1 base and J by 1 base, with 17 bases between the two germline ends. This CDR3 contains 18 residues. In germline, CDR1 is MDHEN, CDR2 SYDVKM.

V usage is TRBV28 and J usage is TRBJ2-7; no clear D gene. The germline V and J ends were trimmed by 6 bases and 2 bases, with 8 bases remaining between them. The CDR3 sequence is 12 residues long. Germline V gene data show CDR1 as MDHEN and CDR2 as SYDVKM. CDR3 in amino acids: CASSLSPYEQYF. CDR3 in DNA: TGTGCCAGCAGCCTTTCTCCCTACGAGCAGTACTTC.

This sequence joins TRBV7-2 and TRBJ2-2; 12 nucleotides agree with TRBD1. The trim removed 4 bases at V and 6 bases at J, leaving 3 bases unmatched. CDR1 is SGHTA, CDR2 FQGNSA, per germline. CDR3 size: 15 residues. The CDR3 here is CASSWDRGQSGELFF. The CDR3 DNA sequence: TGTGCCAGCAGCTGGGACAGGGGGCAGTCCGGGGAGCTGTTTTTT.

J is TRBJ2-6 and V is TRBV4-3; D unclear. The CDR3 has 19 amino acids. Trimming removed 1 base from V and 4 bases from J, with 20 bases in between. Germline loops: CDR1 LGHNA, CDR2 YSLEER. CDR3 bases: TGCGCCAGCAGCCAAGTAGTGTCCAGGCTGACGGCGGGGGCCAACGTCCTGACTTTC. This sequence encodes CASSQVVSRLTAGANVLTF.

This clone appeared a single time. This rearrangement joins TRBV11-3 to TRBJ1-1; maybe TRBD1 (5 bases). The CDR3 runs to 13 residues. Trimming cost V 1 base and J 8 bases, with 11 bases left between them. Germline CDR1 is SGHNT and CDR2 is YENEEA. CDR3 nucleotides: TGTGCCAGCAGCTTAGTGAGACAGACAGAAGCTTTCTTT. Translating it yields CASSLVRQTEAFF.

This clone was counted a few times. This chain uses TRBV5-1 with TRBJ2-1; 10 nucleotides line up with TRBD1. CDR1 is SGHRS and CDR2 is YFSETQ in the germline V gene. Losses at the gene ends were 2 bases for V and 4 bases for J; bases not matched to a gene: 9. The CDR3 sequence is 17 residues long. The CDR3 protein is CASSLRLPGQGYNEQFF. The CDR3 DNA reads as TGCGCCAGCAGCTTACGGCTCCCGGGACAGGGGTACAATGAGCAGTTCTTC. The entire variable domain, with the rest obtained from reference TRBV5-1 and TRBJ2-1, is as follows: KAGVTQTPRYLIKTRGQQVTLSCSPISGHRSVSWYQQTPGQGLQFLFEYFSETQRNKGNFPGRFSGRQFSNSRSEMNVSTLELGDSALYLCASSLRLPGQGYNEQFFGPGTRLTVL.

V is TRBV11-2 and J is TRBJ1-2; D perhaps matches TRBD1 (6 bases). Looked up from germline, CDR1 is SGHAT and CDR2 is FQNNGV. Trimming pared 0 bases from V and 8 bases from J, leaving 16 bases between. CDR3 length: 15 residues. The chain's CDR3 is CASSLDARGWKGYTF. DNA for the CDR3: TGTGCCAGCAGCTTAGACGCCAGGGGTTGGAAGGGCTACACCTTC.

This sequence joins TRBV24-1 and TRBJ2-1; TRBD1 agrees at 10 bases. Per the germline V gene, CDR1 is KGHDR and CDR2 is SFDVKD. V was clipped by 2 bases and J by 8 bases; unmatched bases: 5. CDR3 length equals 15 residues. CDR3 bases: TGTGCCACCAGTGATTGGCCGGGACAGGGGTATGAGCAGTTCTTC. This codes for CATSDWPGQGYEQFF.

The chain recombines TRBV29-1 with TRBJ1-4; 7 bases line up with TRBD1. Germline V CDR1 and CDR2: SQVTM, ANQGSEA. This CDR3 comprises 13 residues. The V gene end was trimmed by 6 bases and the J gene end by 2 bases; junction bases not matched to a gene: 3. CDR3 amino acids: CSVRQGTNEKLFF. In nucleotides, the CDR3 is TGCAGCGTCCGACAGGGTACTAATGAAAAACTGTTTTTT.

CDR3 bases: TGCGCCAGCAGCTTGGGCGGATTTAGCACAGATACGCAGTATTTT. Translated: CASSLGGFSTDTQYF. This chain links TRBV5-1 with TRBJ2-3; D ambiguous. The CDR3 covers 15 residues. Germline values: CDR1 SGHRS, CDR2 YFSETQ. V was trimmed by 0 bases and J by 0 bases, leaving 8 bases between them.

The chain has TRBV11-2 and TRBJ1-2; D possibly corresponds to TRBD1 (6 bases). Germline CDR1 SGHAT, CDR2 FQNNGV. Trimming stripped 4 bases from V and 0 bases from J, with 12 bases between. This CDR3 has 15 amino acids. CDR3 amino acids: CASSSTGKTNYGYTF. As DNA, the CDR3 is TGTGCCAGCAGCTCCACAGGGAAAACTAACTATGGCTACACCTTC.

This chain uses TRBV27 with TRBJ2-7; 9 bases align to TRBD1. The germline CDR1 and CDR2 sequences are MNHEY and SMNVEV (reference sequence). The CDR3 is made up of 14 amino acids. The junction had 5 bases not matched to a gene; V was cut back by 5 bases and J by 3 bases. The CDR3 sequence is CASSGPGQGYEQYF. The CDR3, as DNA: TGTGCCAGCAGTGGACCGGGACAGGGCTACGAGCAGTACTTC.

V and J are TRBV7-2 and TRBJ2-7; 8 bases are a match to TRBD1. Germline V gene sequence: CDR1 SGHTA, CDR2 FQGNSA. Trimming removed 5 bases from V and 6 bases from J; junction bases left unmatched: 9. The CDR3 is 14 amino acids. This CDR3 reads CASSAGQVGLEQYF. The DNA for the CDR3 is TGTGCCAGCAGCGCGGGACAGGTAGGACTCGAGCAGTACTTC.

The V gene is TRBV19, the J gene TRBJ1-3, with D maybe TRBD1 (5 bases). From germline, CDR1 is LNHDA and CDR2 SQIVND (reference sequence). The CDR3 runs to 15 residues. Trimming stripped 2 bases from V and 2 bases from J, with 10 bases between. The chain's CDR3 is CASSIRSRAGNTIYF. The CDR3 coding sequence is TGTGCCAGTAGTATACGGTCCAGGGCTGGAAACACCATATATTTT.

The chain couples TRBV28 to TRBJ1-5; perhaps TRBD1 as D (6 bases). The V end lost 5 bases, the J end lost 5 bases, and 16 bases lay between the germline ends. CDR1 MDHEN and CDR2 SYDVKM come from the germline V gene. The CDR3 consists of 15 residues. The CDR3 sequence is CASSPPDSLYQPQHF. CDR3 in DNA: TGTGCCAGCAGTCCCCCGGACAGTTTGTATCAGCCCCAGCATTTT. Full variable domain (outside the CDR3, taken from reference TRBV28 and TRBJ1-5): DVKVTQSSRYLVKRTGEKVFLECVQDMDHENMFWYRQDPGLGLRLIYFSYDVKMKEKGDIPEGYSVSREKKERFSLILESASTNQTSMYLCASSPPDSLYQPQHFGDGTRLSIL.

The rearrangement uses TRBV7-9 and TRBJ2-3; D remains ambiguous. Trimming removed 5 bases from V and 0 bases from J, with 9 bases in between. CDR3 size: 14 residues. Germline lookup yields CDR1 SEHNR and CDR2 FQNEAQ (reference sequence). The CDR3 spells CASSLSPSTDTQYF. The CDR3 nucleotides read TGTGCCAGCAGCCTTAGCCCGAGCACAGATACGCAGTATTTT. The whole variable domain, filled in from reference TRBV7-9 and TRBJ2-3, reads DTGVSQNPRHKITKRGQNVTFRCDPISEHNRLYWYRQTLGQGPEFLTYFQNEAQLEKSRLLSDRFSAERPKGSFSTLEIQRTEQGDSAMYLCASSLSPSTDTQYFGPGTRLTVL.

The genes are TRBV19 and TRBJ2-7; D unresolved. Germline loops: CDR1 LNHDA, CDR2 SQIVND (reference sequence). Deletions cut 3 bases from V and 4 bases from J, with 13 bases between. CDR3 size: 14 residues. CDR3 bases: TGTGCCAGTAGTATTAGTGTATCCCTATACGAGCAGTACTTC. This gives the protein CASSISVSLYEQYF.

The CDR3 protein is CAISGGPFSSYNEQFF. As DNA, the CDR3 is TGTGCCATCTCCGGGGGGCCCTTCAGCTCCTACAATGAGCAGTTCTTC. The genes are TRBV10-3 and TRBJ2-1, with a tentative D call TRBD2 (7 bases). Trimming took off 8 bases at V and 0 bases at J, with 17 bases between the two ends. Germline V gene data show CDR1 as ENHRY and CDR2 as SYGVKD. This CDR3 spans 16 amino acids.

This clone was seen only a few times. CDR3 nucleotide sequence: TGCGCCAGCAGCTTGGAAGGGCAGGGTAGCACACCCCTCCACTTT. Translating gives CASSLEGQGSTPLHF. This chain connects TRBV5-1 to TRBJ1-6, with a weak D call TRBD1 (5 bases). CDR3 length equals 15 residues. The germline gives CDR1 SGHRS, CDR2 YFSETQ. V was cut by 0 bases and J by 11 bases, with 15 bases left in between. Using reference TRBV5-1 and TRBJ1-6 for the parts outside the CDR3, the full variable domain is KAGVTQTPRYLIKTRGQQVTLSCSPISGHRSVSWYQQTPGQGLQFLFEYFSETQRNKGNFPGRFSGRQFSNSRSEMNVSTLELGDSALYLCASSLEGQGSTPLHFGNGTRLTVT.

The chain employs TRBV27 and TRBJ2-3; D is perhaps TRBD2 (5 bases). The CDR3 spans 17 residues. In germline, CDR1 is MNHEY, CDR2 SMNVEV (reference sequence). V lost 5 bases and J 4 bases, leaving 22 bases between the germline ends. The CDR3 loop is CASSKMSTGIISDTQYF. CDR3 bases: TGTGCCAGCAGTAAGATGAGCACGGGGATAATATCAGATACGCAGTATTTT.

The chain recombines TRBV4-1 with TRBJ2-1; no definite D call. This CDR3 has 15 amino acids. Germline CDR1 MGHRA, CDR2 YSYEKL. V was cut by 0 bases and J by 0 bases, with 6 bases left in between. The CDR3 nucleotides read TGCGCCAGCAGCCAAGAGGCTCGCTCCTACAATGAGCAGTTCTTC. Protein: CASSQEARSYNEQFF.

V usage is TRBV18 and J usage is TRBJ1-4, with 8 bases aligning to TRBD1. V lost 2 bases, J lost 5 bases, and 1 base stayed unmatched. This CDR3 region has 14 residues. Per germline, CDR1 KGHSH and CDR2 LQKENI. For the CDR3, the DNA is TGTGCCAGCTCACCAAGGGACAGGAATGAAAAACTGTTTTTT. Translation gives CASSPRDRNEKLFF.

The chain carries TRBV7-6 and TRBJ1-3, with D perhaps matching TRBD1 (6 bases). CDR1 is SGHVS, CDR2 FNYEAQ, per germline. V was shortened by 4 bases and J by 7 bases, with 14 bases between the two germline ends. This CDR3 has 14 amino acids. CDR3 protein: CASSSDRIKNTIYF. The CDR3 region has the DNA TGTGCCAGCAGCTCCGACAGGATAAAGAACACCATATATTTT.